One and the same sample provided the 17 T cell receptor beta chains below, sequenced in a study of shared clonotypes between healthy human individuals. Sequenced by immunoSEQ multiplex PCR; TCRdb stores in-frame clones only, minus some. Of millions of clones listed, roughly 94% are singletons. The sequencing sample was made of naive CD4+ T cells sorted from blood. Specified subset: CD45RA+ positively selected. The receptors originated from a man between 18 and 35 years old in good health.

V is TRBV9 and J is TRBJ2-1; 9 nucleotides line up with TRBD2. The CDR3 is 16 amino acids. The germline CDR1 and CDR2 sequences are SGDLS and YYNGEE. The trim removed 0 bases at V and 9 bases at J, leaving 10 bases unmatched. CDR3: CASSVGGLAGLGEQFF. CDR3 coding DNA: TGTGCCAGCAGCGTAGGGGGTCTAGCGGGACTGGGTGAGCAGTTCTTC.

This sequence joins TRBV27 and TRBJ2-7, with D perhaps TRBD1 or TRBD2 (5 bases each). CDR3 length equals 13 residues. Germline CDR1 is MNHEY and CDR2 is SMNVEV (reference sequence). V lost 5 bases and J 6 bases, leaving 14 bases between the germline ends. CDR3: CASSAGTLGEQYF. CDR3 DNA sequence: TGTGCCAGCAGTGCCGGGACCCTGGGCGAGCAGTACTTC.

This chain's CDR3 is CASSLEQISSGANVLTF. The CDR3 DNA follows: TGCGCCAGCAGCTTGGAGCAGATAAGCTCTGGGGCCAACGTCCTGACTTTC. The chain links TRBV5-1 to TRBJ2-6; D call uncertain. The V end lost 0 bases, the J end lost 0 bases, and 10 bases lay between the germline ends. Germline CDR1 is SGHRS and CDR2 is YFSETQ. The CDR3 is made up of 17 amino acids. The whole variable domain, remainder taken from reference TRBV5-1 and TRBJ2-6, is KAGVTQTPRYLIKTRGQQVTLSCSPISGHRSVSWYQQTPGQGLQFLFEYFSETQRNKGNFPGRFSGRQFSNSRSEMNVSTLELGDSALYLCASSLEQISSGANVLTFGAGSRLTVL.

The V and J genes are TRBV25-1 and TRBJ2-5, with a weak D call TRBD1 (6 bases). V was cut by 2 bases and J by 6 bases, with 16 bases left in between. CDR1 and CDR2 (germline): MGHDK, SYGVNS. The CDR3 consists of 15 residues. This chain's CDR3 is CASSELGQGTQTQYF. CDR3 DNA: TGTGCCAGCAGTGAACTGGGACAAGGTACACAGACCCAGTACTTC.

This rearrangement joins TRBV7-8 to TRBJ2-2; 9 bases fit TRBD1. Unmatched junction bases numbered 4, after V lost 5 bases and J lost 0 bases. This CDR3 spans 16 amino acids. From germline, CDR1 is SGHVS and CDR2 FQNEAQ. In nucleotides, the CDR3 is TGTGCCAGCAGCAAAACAGGGGGCACGAACACCGGGGAGCTGTTTTTT. This translates into CASSKTGGTNTGELFF.

The chain combines TRBV5-4 with TRBJ2-3; D may be TRBD1 (6 bases). Per germline, CDR1 SGHNT and CDR2 YYREEE (reference sequence). The CDR3 consists of 14 residues. The germline V and J ends were trimmed by 6 bases and 6 bases, with 17 bases remaining between them. The CDR3 coding sequence is TGTGCCAGCACCCGGGACAACCCCAAGGATACGCAGTATTTT. Translating gives CASTRDNPKDTQYF.

The J gene is TRBJ2-2, the V gene TRBV29-1; 7 bases fit TRBD1. The V segment lost 8 bases and the J segment 1 base; nucleotides outside the gene matches: 7. CDR3 length: 14 amino acids. Per germline, CDR1 SQVTM and CDR2 ANQGSEA. CDR3 sequence reads: CSYRQGGNTGELFF. The CDR3 bases are TGCAGCTATCGACAGGGTGGGAACACCGGGGAGCTGTTTTTT.

This chain connects TRBV11-2 to TRBJ2-7, with D unresolved. V was shortened by 0 bases and J by 0 bases, with 12 bases between the two germline ends. Germline V gene data show CDR1 as SGHAT and CDR2 as FQNNGV. This CDR3 has 16 amino acids. CDR3 protein: CASSLDSTVSSYEQYF. The CDR3 DNA follows: TGTGCCAGCAGCTTAGATTCAACCGTGAGCTCCTACGAGCAGTACTTC. Filled out from reference TRBV11-2 and TRBJ2-7, the complete variable domain reads EAGVAQSPRYKIIEKRQSVAFWCNPISGHATLYWYQQILGQGPKLLIQFQNNGVVDDSQLPKDRFSAERLKGVDSTLKIQPAKLEDSAVYLCASSLDSTVSSYEQYFGPGTRLTVT.

V gene TRBV7-8 combines with J gene TRBJ2-5; 9 positions match TRBD1. V lost 3 bases and J lost 5; bases outside the gene matches: 10. Germline CDR1 SGHVS, CDR2 FQNEAQ. CDR3 size: 16 residues. The CDR3 DNA sequence: TGTGCCAGCAGCTTTACCGGGACAGGGAGGCGGGAGACCCAGTACTTC. It codes for CASSFTGTGRRETQYF.

This clone appeared a few times. V is TRBV6-5 and J is TRBJ1-2, with TRBD1 matching over 10 bases. Germline V lookup: CDR1 MNHEY, CDR2 SVGAGI. Germline trimming cut 6 bases from V and 8 bases from J; bases unmatched to any gene: 6. CDR3 size: 13 residues. The CDR3 is CASRGTGERGYTF. The DNA for the CDR3 is TGTGCCAGCAGGGGGACAGGGGAACGCGGCTACACCTTC.

The J gene is TRBJ2-7, the V gene TRBV7-8, with D possibly being TRBD1 (5 bases). Germline-derived CDR1 and CDR2 are SGHVS and FQNEAQ. This CDR3 contains 16 residues. Between the trimmed V and J ends, which lost 5 bases and 4 bases, there was a span of 21 bases. CDR3 bases: TGTGCCAGCAGCCCCCTCCGTTTGGACAAGGATTACGAGCAGTACTTC. This codes for CASSPLRLDKDYEQYF.

The gene calls are TRBV7-9 and TRBJ1-2, with D possibly being TRBD1 (6 bases). The V end lost 2 bases, the J end lost 3 bases, and 13 bases lay between the germline ends. The germline CDR1 and CDR2 sequences are SEHNR and FQNEAQ (reference sequence). The CDR3 has 15 amino acids. The CDR3 reads CASSLSGRGYYGYTF. The CDR3 DNA follows: TGTGCCAGCAGCTTATCAGGCAGGGGCTACTATGGCTACACCTTC.

This sequence joins TRBV27 and TRBJ1-1; D is perhaps TRBD1 (5 bases). Germline assignment: CDR1 MNHEY and CDR2 SMNVEV (reference sequence). This CDR3 is 14 amino acids long. V lost 6 bases and J lost 5, with 16 bases in between. CDR3 nucleotides: TGTGCCAGCAGCCAGGGACCTAAAGGGACTGAAGCTTTCTTT. Translation gives CASSQGPKGTEAFF.

The V gene is TRBV30, the J gene TRBJ1-2; D is uncertain. Germline loops: CDR1 GTSNPN, CDR2 SVGIG (reference sequence). This CDR3 has 13 residues. Trimming removed 0 bases from V and 4 bases from J, with 9 bases in between. The DNA for the CDR3 is TGTGCCTGGAGTGTACTCAGGTTCTATGGCTACACCTTC. Amino acids: CAWSVLRFYGYTF.

The rearrangement links TRBV4-1 to TRBJ2-5; 12 bases match TRBD2. The junction had 7 bases not matched to a gene; V was cut back by 5 bases and J by 3 bases. Germline loops: CDR1 MGHRA, CDR2 YSYEKL. This CDR3 region has 16 residues. The CDR3 DNA sequence: TGCGCCAGCAGCTCTACCCGGACTAGCGGGAAAGAGACCCAGTACTTC. Encoded protein: CASSSTRTSGKETQYF.

In regard to this clone: Other DNA sequences of this sample code for an identical CDR3. The chain uses TRBV5-1 and TRBJ2-7; a weak D match, TRBD2 (6 bases). The CDR3 spans 13 residues. Germline CDR1 reads SGHRS; CDR2 reads YFSETQ. Trimming removed 3 bases from V and 3 bases from J, with 10 bases in between. CDR3 amino acids: CASSSSGDYEQYF. The CDR3 nucleotides are TGCGCCAGCAGCTCCTCGGGGGACTACGAGCAGTACTTC.

The chain joins TRBV20-1 to TRBJ2-5, with unresolved D. The CDR3 is 11 amino acids. Germline values: CDR1 DFQATT, CDR2 SNEGSKA (reference sequence). Trimming pared 3 bases from V and 9 bases from J, leaving 11 bases between. CDR3 nucleotide sequence: TGCAGTGCTAGTATAGGGTCGTCCCAGTACTTC. It is translated as CSASIGSSQYF.